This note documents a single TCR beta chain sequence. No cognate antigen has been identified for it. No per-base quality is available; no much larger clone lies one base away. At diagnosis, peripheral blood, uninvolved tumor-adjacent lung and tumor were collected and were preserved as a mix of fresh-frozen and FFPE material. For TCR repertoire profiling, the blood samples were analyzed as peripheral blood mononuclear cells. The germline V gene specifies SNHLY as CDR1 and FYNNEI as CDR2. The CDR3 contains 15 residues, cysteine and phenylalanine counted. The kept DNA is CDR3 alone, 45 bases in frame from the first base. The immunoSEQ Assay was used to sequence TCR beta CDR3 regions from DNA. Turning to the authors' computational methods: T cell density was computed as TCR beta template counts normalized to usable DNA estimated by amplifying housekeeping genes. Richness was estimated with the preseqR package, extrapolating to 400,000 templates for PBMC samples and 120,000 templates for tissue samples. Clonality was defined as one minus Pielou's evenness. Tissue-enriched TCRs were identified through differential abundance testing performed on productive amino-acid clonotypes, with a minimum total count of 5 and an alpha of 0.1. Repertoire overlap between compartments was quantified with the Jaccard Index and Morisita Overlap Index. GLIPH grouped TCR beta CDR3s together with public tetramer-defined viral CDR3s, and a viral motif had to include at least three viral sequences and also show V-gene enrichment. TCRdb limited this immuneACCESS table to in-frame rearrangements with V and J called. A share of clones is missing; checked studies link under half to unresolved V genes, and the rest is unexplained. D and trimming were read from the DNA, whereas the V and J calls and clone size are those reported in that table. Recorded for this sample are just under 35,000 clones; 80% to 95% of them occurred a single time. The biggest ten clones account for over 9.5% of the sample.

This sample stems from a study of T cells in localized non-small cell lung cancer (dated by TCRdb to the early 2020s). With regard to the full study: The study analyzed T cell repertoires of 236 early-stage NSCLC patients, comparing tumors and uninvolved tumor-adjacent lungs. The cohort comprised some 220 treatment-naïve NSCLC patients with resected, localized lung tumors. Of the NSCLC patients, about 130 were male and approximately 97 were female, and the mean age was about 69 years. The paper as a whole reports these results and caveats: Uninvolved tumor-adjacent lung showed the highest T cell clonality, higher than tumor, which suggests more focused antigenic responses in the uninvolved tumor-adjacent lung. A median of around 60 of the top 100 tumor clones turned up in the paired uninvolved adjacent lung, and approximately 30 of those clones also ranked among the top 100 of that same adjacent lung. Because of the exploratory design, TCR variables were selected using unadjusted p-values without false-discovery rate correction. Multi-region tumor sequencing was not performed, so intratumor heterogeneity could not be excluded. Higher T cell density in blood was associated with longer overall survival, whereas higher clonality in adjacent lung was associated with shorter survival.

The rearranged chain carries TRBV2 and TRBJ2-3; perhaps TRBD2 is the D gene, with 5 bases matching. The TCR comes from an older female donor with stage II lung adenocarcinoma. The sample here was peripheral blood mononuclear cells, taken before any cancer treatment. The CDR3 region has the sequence CATRGYGVDTDTQYF. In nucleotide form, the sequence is TGTGCTACTCGGGGTTACGGGGTGGACACAGATACGCAGTATTTT.